The clone carrying this T cell receptor (beta chain) was counted only a few times. The source of the sample is a study of CD8 T cells in ankylosing spondylitis. TCRdb used MiXCR to reprocess the 5' RACE reads, holding one entry per CDR3 protein. The sample records more than 150,000 distinct CDR3 sequences, under 15% being singletons. The CDR3 contains 15 residues. The germline CDR1 and CDR2 sequences are SGHVS and FNYEAQ. Trimming removed 5 bases from V and 7 bases from J; junction bases left unmatched: 8. Input material: blood, either unsorted or a sorted T cell fraction (not recorded which). This rearrangement joins TRBV7-6 to TRBJ2-1, with TRBD2 matching over 10 bases. The source is a female donor with ankylosing spondylitis or in good health (not recorded which). DNA for the CDR3: TGTGCCAGCAGCGAGACTAGCGGGTCTAGGAATGAGCAGTTCTTC. Amino acids: CASSETSGSRNEQFF.